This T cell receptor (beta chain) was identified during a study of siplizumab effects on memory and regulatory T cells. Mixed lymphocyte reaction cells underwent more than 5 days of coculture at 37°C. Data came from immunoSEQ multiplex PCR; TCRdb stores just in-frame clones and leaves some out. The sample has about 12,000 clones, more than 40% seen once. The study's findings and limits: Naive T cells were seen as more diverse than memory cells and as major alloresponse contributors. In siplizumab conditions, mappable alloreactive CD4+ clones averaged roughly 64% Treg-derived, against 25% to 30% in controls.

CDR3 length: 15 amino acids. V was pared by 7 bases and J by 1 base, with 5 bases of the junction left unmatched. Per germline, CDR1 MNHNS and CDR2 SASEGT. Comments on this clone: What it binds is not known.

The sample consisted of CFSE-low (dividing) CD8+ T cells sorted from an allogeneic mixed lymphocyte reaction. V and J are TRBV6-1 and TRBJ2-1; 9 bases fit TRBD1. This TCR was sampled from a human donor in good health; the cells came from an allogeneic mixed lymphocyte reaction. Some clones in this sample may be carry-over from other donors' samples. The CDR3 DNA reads TGTGCCAGCACTGCGGACAGGGGATCCTACAATGAGCAGTTCTTC. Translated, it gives CASTADRGSYNEQFF.